The entry that follows covers one T cell receptor beta chain sequence. Its antigen is as yet unknown. These data come from a study of OX40 agonist ivuxolimab in advanced cancers. Study summary: A history of anti-PD-1, anti-PD-L1 or anti-CTLA-4 therapy was acceptable, and approximately 41% had some.

This CDR3 has 19 residues. Germline CDR1 is SGHRS and CDR2 is YFSETQ. Trimming at V came to 0 bases and at J to 0 bases, leaving 8 bases not matched to a gene. Profiled with immunoSEQ multiplex PCR; TCRdb holds only in-frame clones, not every one. The sample consists of some 66,000 clones, roughly 85% of them appearing once. General study points: Part of the nonresponder group also had normalized T-cell clonal expansion that was low. Expanded clones belonging to CD8+ T cells outnumbered, on average, those of CD4+. The expanded peripheral T cells' antigen specificity was not determined.

The chain carries TRBV5-1 and TRBJ2-1, with 11 positions matching TRBD2. This receptor was obtained from an adult with an advanced solid tumor such as melanoma, head and neck, liver or kidney cancer. The sequencing here drew on CD4+ or CD8+ T cells sorted from blood, taken in a trial of the OX40 agonist ivuxolimab. The chain's CDR3 is CASSLGPSGGRSSYNEQFF. The CDR3 DNA follows: TGCGCCAGCAGCTTGGGGCCTAGCGGGGGGCGGAGCTCCTACAATGAGCAGTTCTTC. The full variable domain, its missing parts supplied by reference TRBV5-1 and TRBJ2-1, is KAGVTQTPRYLIKTRGQQVTLSCSPISGHRSVSWYQQTPGQGLQFLFEYFSETQRNKGNFPGRFSGRQFSNSRSEMNVSTLELGDSALYLCASSLGPSGGRSSYNEQFFGPGTRLTVL.